This entry lists 10 T cell receptor beta chains sequenced from one sample in a study of T cell responses to AZD1222 COVID-19 vaccine. Produced via immunoSEQ multiplex PCR; TCRdb's table is partial and in-frame only. Found here are approximately 120,000 clones, roughly 90% of them singletons; the top ten hold roughly 3.9%. The sample consisted of peripheral blood, taken on day 0 of AZD1222 vaccination. The receptors here all came from an adult in good health.

The genes are TRBV5-6 and TRBJ1-1, with D hard to call. V shed 3 bases and J shed 5 bases, with 17 bases lying between them. This CDR3 contains 15 residues. CDR1 and CDR2 from the germline V gene are SGHDT and YYEEEE. The CDR3 region has the DNA TGTGCCAGCAGCTCGTCGTTCCGAAACCCAACTGAAGCTTTCTTT. This sequence encodes CASSSSFRNPTEAFF.

This sequence joins TRBV30 and TRBJ1-1; no clear D gene. Trimming removed 2 bases from V and 11 bases from J, with 12 bases in between. Germline-derived CDR1 and CDR2 are GTSNPN and SVGIG (reference sequence). This CDR3 has 11 amino acids. The CDR3 spells CAWSQEMMAFF. In DNA, the CDR3 is TGTGCCTGGAGTCAGGAAATGATGGCTTTCTTT.

The chain couples TRBV9 to TRBJ1-3, with 8 bases identical to TRBD1. Germline V gene sequence: CDR1 SGDLS, CDR2 YYNGEE. Losses at the gene ends were 0 bases for V and 1 base for J; bases not matched to a gene: 3. CDR3 length equals 16 residues. The CDR3 region is CASSVAGQASGNTIYF. CDR3 coding DNA: TGTGCCAGCAGCGTAGCGGGACAGGCGTCTGGAAACACCATATATTTT.

This clone was recorded once. V gene TRBV11-1 combines with J gene TRBJ1-1, with 9 nucleotides matching TRBD1. The CDR3 spans 14 residues. The V and J ends lost 5 bases and 1 base, in that order; junction bases with no gene match: 2. The germline gives CDR1 SGHAT, CDR2 FQDESV (reference sequence). The CDR3 DNA is TGTGCCAGCAGCCGGACAGGGGCGAACACTGAAGCTTTCTTT. Translated, it gives CASSRTGANTEAFF.

The rearrangement joins TRBV9 to TRBJ2-5; TRBD1 is a possible D gene (5 bases). This CDR3 is 14 amino acids long. V gave up 3 bases and J gave up 5 bases, with 14 bases separating them. Germline CDR1 is SGDLS and CDR2 is YYNGEE. CDR3 in amino acids: CASSGPTGYETQYF. CDR3 nucleotides: TGTGCCAGCAGCGGACCCACAGGTTATGAGACCCAGTACTTC.

This clone was observed a single time. The DNA for the CDR3 is TGTGCCATCAGCCCCCATACTAGCGGGGGCGGCAACGAGCAGTACTTC. Translating it yields CAISPHTSGGGNEQYF. The J gene is TRBJ2-7, the V gene TRBV10-3, with 11 bases that match TRBD2. V was pared by 6 bases and J by 5 bases, with 12 bases of the junction left unmatched. This CDR3 is 16 amino acids long. The germline V gene has CDR1 ENHRY and CDR2 SYGVKD.

The chain combines TRBV24-1 with TRBJ2-2, with TRBD1 matching 9 bases. V was pared by 4 bases and J by 4 bases, with 9 bases of the junction left unmatched. In germline, CDR1 is KGHDR, CDR2 SFDVKD. The CDR3 consists of 17 residues. The CDR3 loop is CATSEPQGTGITGELFF. CDR3 in DNA: TGTGCCACCAGTGAGCCCCAAGGGACAGGGATCACCGGGGAGCTGTTTTTT.

This chain uses TRBV7-9 with TRBJ2-2, with TRBD1 as a possible D gene (6 bases). This CDR3 contains 18 residues. CDR1 is SEHNR and CDR2 is FQNEAQ in the germline V gene (reference sequence). With 4 bases removed from V and 0 bases from J, the gap between germline ends came to 18 bases. In DNA, the CDR3 is TGTGCCAGCAGCTCTCGAAAACAGGGCCCCGCGAACACCGGGGAGCTGTTTTTT. It translates to CASSSRKQGPANTGELFF.

Only one count was recorded for this clone. CDR3 region: CASSPIGTPLGTGQFF. As DNA, the CDR3 is TGTGCCAGCAGCCCAATAGGGACGCCACTGGGGACTGGGCAGTTCTTC. The chain couples TRBV9 to TRBJ2-1; weak D call: TRBD2 (6 bases). Germline-derived CDR1 and CDR2 are SGDLS and YYNGEE. The CDR3 sequence is 16 residues long. The V gene lost 4 bases and the J gene lost 12 bases, with 26 bases spanning the gap.

The V gene is TRBV30, the J gene TRBJ1-6; D not resolved. The CDR3 is 15 residues long. CDR1 and CDR2 (germline): GTSNPN, SVGIG (reference sequence). Trimming left V 0 bases short and J 8 bases short, with 14 bases between. The CDR3 DNA is TGTGCCTGGAGTGTACGCCGGGGTGAGGATTCACCCCTCCACTTT. Translating it yields CAWSVRRGEDSPLHF.